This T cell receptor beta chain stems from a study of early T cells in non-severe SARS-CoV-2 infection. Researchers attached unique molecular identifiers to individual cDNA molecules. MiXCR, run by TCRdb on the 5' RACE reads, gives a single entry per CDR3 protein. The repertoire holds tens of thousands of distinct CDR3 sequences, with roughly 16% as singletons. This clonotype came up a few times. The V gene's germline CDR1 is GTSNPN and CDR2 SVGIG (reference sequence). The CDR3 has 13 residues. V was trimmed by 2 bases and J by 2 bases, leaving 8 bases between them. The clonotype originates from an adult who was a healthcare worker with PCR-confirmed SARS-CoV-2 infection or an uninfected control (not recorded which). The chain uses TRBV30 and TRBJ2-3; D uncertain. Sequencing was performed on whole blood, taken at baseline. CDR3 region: CAWSFLFTDTQYF. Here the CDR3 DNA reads TGTGCCTGGAGTTTTCTTTTCACAGATACGCAGTATTTT.